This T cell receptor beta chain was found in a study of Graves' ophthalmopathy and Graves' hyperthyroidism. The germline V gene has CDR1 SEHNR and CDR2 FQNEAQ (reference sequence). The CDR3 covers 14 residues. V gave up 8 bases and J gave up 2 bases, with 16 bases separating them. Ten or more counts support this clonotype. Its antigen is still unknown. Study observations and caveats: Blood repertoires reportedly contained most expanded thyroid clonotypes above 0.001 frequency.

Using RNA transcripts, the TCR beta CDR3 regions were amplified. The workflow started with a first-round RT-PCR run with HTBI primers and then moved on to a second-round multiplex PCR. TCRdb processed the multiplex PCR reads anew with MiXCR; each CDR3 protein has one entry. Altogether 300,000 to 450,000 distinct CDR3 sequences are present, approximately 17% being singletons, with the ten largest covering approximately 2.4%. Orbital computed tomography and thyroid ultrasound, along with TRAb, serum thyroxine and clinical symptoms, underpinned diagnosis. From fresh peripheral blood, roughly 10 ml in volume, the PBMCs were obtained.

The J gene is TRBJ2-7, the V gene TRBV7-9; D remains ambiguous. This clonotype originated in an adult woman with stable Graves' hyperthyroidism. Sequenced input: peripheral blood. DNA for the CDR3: TGTGCCAGCGGTTCTTCAGCAGGTGCCTACGAGCAGTACTTC. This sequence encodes CASGSSAGAYEQYF. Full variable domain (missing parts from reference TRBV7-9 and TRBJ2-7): DTGVSQNPRHKITKRGQNVTFRCDPISEHNRLYWYRQTLGQGPEFLTYFQNEAQLEKSRLLSDRFSAERPKGSFSTLEIQRTEQGDSAMYLCASGSSAGAYEQYFGPGTRLTVT.